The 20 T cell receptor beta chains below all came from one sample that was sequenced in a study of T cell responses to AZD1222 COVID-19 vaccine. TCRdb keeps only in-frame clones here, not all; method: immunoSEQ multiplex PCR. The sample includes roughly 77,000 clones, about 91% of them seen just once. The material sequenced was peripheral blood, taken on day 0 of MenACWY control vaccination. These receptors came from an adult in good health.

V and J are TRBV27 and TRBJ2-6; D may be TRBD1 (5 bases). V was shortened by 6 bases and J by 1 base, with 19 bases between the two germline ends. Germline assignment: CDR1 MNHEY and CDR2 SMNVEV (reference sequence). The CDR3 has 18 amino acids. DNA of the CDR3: TGTGCCAGCAGGTCACAGGTCTTAAGGGGATCTGGGGCCAACGTCCTGACTTTC. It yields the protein CASRSQVLRGSGANVLTF.

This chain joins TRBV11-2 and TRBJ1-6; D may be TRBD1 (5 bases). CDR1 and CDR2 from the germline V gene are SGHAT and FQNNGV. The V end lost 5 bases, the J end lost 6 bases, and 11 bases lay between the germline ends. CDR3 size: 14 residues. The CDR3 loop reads CASSAGQTNSPLHF. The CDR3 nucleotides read TGTGCCAGCAGCGCCGGACAAACTAATTCACCCCTCCACTTT.

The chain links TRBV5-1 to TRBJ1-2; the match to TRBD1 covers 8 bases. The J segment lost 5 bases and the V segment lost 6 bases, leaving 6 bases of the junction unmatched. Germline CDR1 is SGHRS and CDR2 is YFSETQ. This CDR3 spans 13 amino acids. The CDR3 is CASTETGDYGYTF. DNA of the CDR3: TGCGCCAGCACTGAGACAGGGGATTATGGCTACACCTTC.

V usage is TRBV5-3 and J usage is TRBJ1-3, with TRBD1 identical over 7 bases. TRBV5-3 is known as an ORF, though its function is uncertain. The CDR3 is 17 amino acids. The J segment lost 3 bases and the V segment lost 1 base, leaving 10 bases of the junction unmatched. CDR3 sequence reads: CARSLFSTGRLGNTIYF. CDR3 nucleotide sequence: TGTGCCAGAAGCTTGTTTTCGACAGGGCGGCTTGGAAACACCATATATTTT.

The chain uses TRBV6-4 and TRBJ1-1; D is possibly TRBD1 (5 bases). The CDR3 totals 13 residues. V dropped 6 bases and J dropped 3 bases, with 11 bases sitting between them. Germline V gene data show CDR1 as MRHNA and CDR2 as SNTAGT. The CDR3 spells CASRGESDTEAFF. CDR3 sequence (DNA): TGTGCCAGCAGGGGGGAGTCGGACACTGAAGCTTTCTTT.

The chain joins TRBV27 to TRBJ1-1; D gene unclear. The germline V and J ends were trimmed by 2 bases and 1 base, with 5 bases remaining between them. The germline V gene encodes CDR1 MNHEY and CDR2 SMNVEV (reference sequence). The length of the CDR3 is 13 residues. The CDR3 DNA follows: TGTGCCAGCAGTTTAATGTCGAACACTGAAGCTTTCTTT. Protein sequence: CASSLMSNTEAFF.

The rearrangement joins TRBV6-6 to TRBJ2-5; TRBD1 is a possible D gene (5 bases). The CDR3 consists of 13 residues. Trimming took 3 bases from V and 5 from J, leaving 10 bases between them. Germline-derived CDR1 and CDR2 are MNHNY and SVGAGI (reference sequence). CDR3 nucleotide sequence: TGTGCCAGCAGTTATGGGGCCGGGGAGACCCAGTACTTC. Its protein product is CASSYGAGETQYF.

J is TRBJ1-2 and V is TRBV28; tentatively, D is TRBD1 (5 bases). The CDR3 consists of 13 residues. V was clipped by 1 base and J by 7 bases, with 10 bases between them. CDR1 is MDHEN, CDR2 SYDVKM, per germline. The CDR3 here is CASSLSRVPGYTF. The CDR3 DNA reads TGTGCCAGCAGTTTATCCAGGGTTCCTGGCTACACCTTC.

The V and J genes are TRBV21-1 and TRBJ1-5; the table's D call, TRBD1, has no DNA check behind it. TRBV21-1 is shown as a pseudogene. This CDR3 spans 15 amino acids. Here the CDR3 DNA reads TGTGCCAGCAGCAAAGGGCAGGGAAGTGGTCAGCCCCAGCATTTT. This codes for CASSKGQGSGQPQHF.

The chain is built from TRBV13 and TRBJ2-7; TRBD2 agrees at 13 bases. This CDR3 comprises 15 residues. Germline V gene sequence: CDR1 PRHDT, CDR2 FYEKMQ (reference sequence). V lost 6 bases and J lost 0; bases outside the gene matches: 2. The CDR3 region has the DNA TGTGCCAGCAGACTAGCGGGAGGGCCCTCCTACGAGCAGTACTTC. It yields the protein CASRLAGGPSYEQYF.

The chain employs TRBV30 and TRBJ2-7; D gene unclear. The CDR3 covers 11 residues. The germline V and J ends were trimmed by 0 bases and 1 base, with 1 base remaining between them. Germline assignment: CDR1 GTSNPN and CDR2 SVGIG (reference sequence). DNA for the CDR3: TGTGCCTGGAGTGTGTCCTACGAGCAGTACTTC. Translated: CAWSVSYEQYF.

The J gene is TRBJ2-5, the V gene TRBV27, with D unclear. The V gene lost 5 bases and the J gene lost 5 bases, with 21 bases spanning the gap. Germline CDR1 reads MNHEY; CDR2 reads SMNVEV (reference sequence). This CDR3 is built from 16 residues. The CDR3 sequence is CASSRLLPRKEETQYF. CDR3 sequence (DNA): TGTGCCAGCAGTCGGCTCCTTCCTCGGAAGGAGGAGACCCAGTACTTC.

The CDR3 DNA reads TGCGCCAGCAGTAATTACGGACAGGGCACAGATACGCAGTATTTT. Translating gives CASSNYGQGTDTQYF. The chain carries TRBV5-1 and TRBJ2-3; 7 nucleotides match TRBD1. Per the germline V gene, CDR1 is SGHRS and CDR2 is YFSETQ. Losses at the gene ends were 5 bases for V and 1 base for J; bases not matched to a gene: 7. This CDR3 spans 15 amino acids.

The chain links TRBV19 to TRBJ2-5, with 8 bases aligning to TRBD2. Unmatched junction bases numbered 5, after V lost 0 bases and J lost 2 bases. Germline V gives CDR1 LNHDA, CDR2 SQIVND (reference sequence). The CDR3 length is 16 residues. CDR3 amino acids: CASSIDLRGGQETQYF. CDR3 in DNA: TGTGCCAGTAGTATAGATCTCCGGGGGGGGCAAGAGACCCAGTACTTC.

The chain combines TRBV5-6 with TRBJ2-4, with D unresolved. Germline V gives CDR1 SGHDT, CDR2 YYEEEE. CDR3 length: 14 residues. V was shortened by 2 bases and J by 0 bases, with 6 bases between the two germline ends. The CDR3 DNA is TGTGCCAGCAGCTTACGACTAGCCAAAAACATTCAGTACTTC. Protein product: CASSLRLAKNIQYF.

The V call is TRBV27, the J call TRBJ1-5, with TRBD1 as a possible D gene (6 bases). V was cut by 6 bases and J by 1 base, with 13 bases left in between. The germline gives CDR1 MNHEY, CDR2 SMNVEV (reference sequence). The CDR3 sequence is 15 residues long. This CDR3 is CASRSTGVSNQPQHF. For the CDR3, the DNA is TGTGCCAGCAGGTCGACAGGTGTCAGCAATCAGCCCCAGCATTTT.

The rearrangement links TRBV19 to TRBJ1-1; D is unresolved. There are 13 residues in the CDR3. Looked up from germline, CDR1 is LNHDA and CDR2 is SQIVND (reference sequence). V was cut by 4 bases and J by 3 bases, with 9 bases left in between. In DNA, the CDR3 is TGTGCCAGTAGTAGTGGAAGAGACACTGAAGCTTTCTTT. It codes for CASSSGRDTEAFF.

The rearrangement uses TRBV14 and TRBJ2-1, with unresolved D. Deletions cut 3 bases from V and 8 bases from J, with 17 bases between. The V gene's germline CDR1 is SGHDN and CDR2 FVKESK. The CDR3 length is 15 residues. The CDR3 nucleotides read TGTGCCAGCAGCCAGGGGATAGTGGGCGTGGATGAGCAGTTCTTC. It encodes CASSQGIVGVDEQFF.

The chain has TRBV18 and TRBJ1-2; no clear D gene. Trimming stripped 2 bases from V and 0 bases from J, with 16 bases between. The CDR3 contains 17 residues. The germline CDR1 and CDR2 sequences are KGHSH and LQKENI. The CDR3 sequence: CASSPSLGQSPNYGYTF. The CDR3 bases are TGTGCCAGCTCACCAAGCTTAGGGCAGAGTCCTAACTATGGCTACACCTTC.

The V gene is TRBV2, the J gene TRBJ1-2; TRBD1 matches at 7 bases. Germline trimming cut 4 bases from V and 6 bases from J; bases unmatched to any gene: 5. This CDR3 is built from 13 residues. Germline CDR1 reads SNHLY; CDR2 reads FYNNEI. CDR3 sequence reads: CASSGPTGDGYTF. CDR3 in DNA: TGTGCCAGCAGTGGGCCAACAGGGGATGGCTACACCTTC.